Following are 8 T cell receptor beta chains from one sample sequenced in a study of OX40 agonist ivuxolimab in advanced cancers. The protocol was immunoSEQ multiplex PCR, while the TCRdb copy is restricted to in-frame clones and leaves out a portion. The table records tens of thousands of clones, roughly 87% of them present only once. This material consisted of CD4+ or CD8+ T cells sorted from blood, taken in a trial of the OX40 agonist ivuxolimab. Receptors originate from an adult with an advanced solid tumor such as melanoma, head and neck, liver or kidney cancer.

The chain recombines TRBV13 with TRBJ2-3; TRBD1 matches 7 bases. CDR3 length equals 16 residues. The germline V gene encodes CDR1 PRHDT and CDR2 FYEKMQ (reference sequence). Losses at the gene ends were 3 bases for V and 2 bases for J; bases not matched to a gene: 8. The CDR3 is CASSLYEGATTDTQYF. The DNA of the CDR3 is TGTGCCAGCAGCTTGTACGAGGGGGCCACCACAGATACGCAGTATTTT.

This chain links TRBV28 with TRBJ1-1, with D hard to call. The V end was cut by 6 bases, the J end by 4 bases, with 12 bases between. The CDR3 totals 13 residues. Germline V gene data show CDR1 as MDHEN and CDR2 as SYDVKM. The CDR3 sequence: CASSRASGTEAFF. CDR3 nucleotides: TGTGCCAGCAGCCGAGCATCTGGCACTGAAGCTTTCTTT.

The rearrangement uses TRBV9 and TRBJ2-7; D unclear. The CDR3 is made up of 14 amino acids. V was shortened by 0 bases and J by 2 bases, with 9 bases between the two germline ends. CDR1 and CDR2 from the germline V gene are SGDLS and YYNGEE. CDR3 bases: TGTGCCAGCAGCGTAGGGGCCTCAGCCTACGAGCAGTACTTC. This translates into CASSVGASAYEQYF.

The chain carries TRBV7-9 and TRBJ2-2; D not resolved. The CDR3 covers 12 residues. V lost 6 bases and J 4 bases, leaving 6 bases between the germline ends. Germline V gene lookup returns CDR1 SEHNR and CDR2 FQNEAQ (reference sequence). CDR3 region: CASSSGTGELFF. The DNA of the CDR3 is TGTGCCAGCAGTTCAGGCACCGGGGAGCTGTTTTTT.

For the CDR3, the DNA is TGTGCCAGCAGCTCGCCGGGGGAGGGGGAGAAACTGTTTTTT. Protein product: CASSSPGEGEKLFF. The chain couples TRBV7-6 to TRBJ1-4; D possibly corresponds to TRBD1 (6 bases). V was cut by 4 bases and J by 11 bases, with 17 bases left in between. The CDR3 is 14 residues long. Germline-derived CDR1 and CDR2 are SGHVS and FNYEAQ.

The V and J genes are TRBV9 and TRBJ2-1; TRBD2 aligns across 10 bases. After removal of 0 bases from V and 5 bases from J, the junction contained 5 bases not matched to a gene. The CDR3 loop spans 16 amino acids. Looked up from germline, CDR1 is SGDLS and CDR2 is YYNGEE. The CDR3: CASSVEITSGNNEQFF. CDR3 nucleotide sequence: TGTGCCAGCAGCGTAGAAATAACTAGCGGGAACAATGAGCAGTTCTTC.

V gene TRBV10-1 combines with J gene TRBJ1-1; the D is unclear. In germline, CDR1 is WNHNN, CDR2 SYGVQD (reference sequence). CDR3 size: 13 residues. V lost 6 bases and J 4 bases, leaving 12 bases between the germline ends. CDR3 DNA sequence: TGCGCCAGCAGGGACGGCAGAGGCACTGAAGCTTTCTTT. Translation gives CASRDGRGTEAFF.

The table lists this clone with a few counts. The genes are TRBV7-6 and TRBJ2-7; TRBD2 agrees at 7 bases. The germline CDR1 and CDR2 sequences are SGHVS and FNYEAQ. The CDR3 length is 14 residues. With V trimmed by 1 base and J by 6 bases, 6 bases remained unmatched. CDR3 amino acids: CASSLESGGGEQYF. The CDR3 DNA reads TGTGCCAGCAGCTTAGAGTCGGGAGGTGGCGAGCAGTACTTC.